This is a list of T cell receptor beta chains from one sample in a study of shared clonotypes between healthy human individuals. Generated by immunoSEQ multiplex PCR, the TCRdb table keeps only in-frame clones and is missing some. The sample includes about 1.1 million clones, approximately 80% of them seen just once. Material for sequencing was memory CD4+ T cells from PBMCs. The receptors come from a man aged 18 to 35 in good health. Some clones in this sample may be carry-over from other donors' samples. Each CDR3 is given with its conserved first and last residue. D genes are given only for firm matches. Size values are once, few and many counts, or a class for expanded clones, and some rows have none.

cdr3_aa: CASSIPGTGLAFF
cdr3_nt: TGTGCCAGCAGTATCCCAGGGACAGGGTTAGCTTTCTTT
clone_size: NA
j_call: TRBJ1-1
cdr3_length: 13
v_call: TRBV6-5
d_call: TRBD1

cdr3_aa: CASSPGGAGNTEAFF
cdr3_nt: TGTGCCAGCAGTCCTGGGGGGGCGGGGAACACTGAAGCTTTCTTT
clone_size: once
j_call: TRBJ1-1
cdr3_length: 15
v_call: TRBV28
d_call: NA

cdr3_aa: CASTPGQGETQYF
cdr3_nt: TGTGCCAGCACCCCAGGCCAGGGTGAGACCCAGTACTTC
clone_size: NA
j_call: TRBJ2-5
cdr3_length: 13
v_call: TRBV9
d_call: NA

cdr3_aa: CASSIATGGKYF
cdr3_nt: TGTGCCAGTAGTATCGCGACAGGGGGAAAGTACTTC
clone_size: few
j_call: TRBJ2-4
cdr3_length: 12
v_call: TRBV19
d_call: TRBD1

cdr3_aa: CVRSFGTCCGYGYTF
cdr3_nt: TGTGTCAGAAGCTTTGGGACCTGTTGCGGCTATGGCTACACCTTC
clone_size: once
j_call: TRBJ1-2
cdr3_length: 15
v_call: TRBV7-5
d_call: NA

cdr3_aa: CASRTGVNTEAFF
cdr3_nt: TGTGCCAGCAGGACAGGGGTAAACACTGAAGCTTTCTTT
clone_size: NA
j_call: TRBJ1-1
cdr3_length: 13
v_call: TRBV28
d_call: TRBD1

cdr3_aa: CASSAGVPETQYF
cdr3_nt: TGTGCCAGCAGTGCCGGGGTTCCGGAGACCCAGTACTTC
clone_size: NA
j_call: TRBJ2-5
cdr3_length: 13
v_call: TRBV6-1
d_call: NA

cdr3_aa: CASSRTFAGANVLTF
cdr3_nt: TGTGCCAGCAGCCGGACCTTCGCCGGGGCCAACGTCCTGACTTTC
clone_size: NA
j_call: TRBJ2-6
cdr3_length: 15
v_call: TRBV9
d_call: NA

cdr3_aa: CASSDPRLAGRPYEQYF
cdr3_nt: TGTGCCAGCAGTGACCCTCGCCTAGCGGGAAGACCCTACGAGCAGTACTTC
clone_size: NA
j_call: TRBJ2-7
cdr3_length: 17
v_call: TRBV6-4
d_call: TRBD2

cdr3_aa: CASSLGLALRYEQYF
cdr3_nt: TGTGCCAGCAGCTTGGGACTAGCCCTTCGCTACGAGCAGTACTTC
clone_size: few
j_call: TRBJ2-7
cdr3_length: 15
v_call: TRBV7-2
d_call: TRBD2